The sequence of this TCR beta chain was determined in a study of shared clonotypes between healthy human individuals (dated by TCRdb to the early 2020s). Describing the broader study: Three men and a couple of women, aged 18 to 49 years, made up the cohort. Between about 0.85 and 8.9 billion PBMCs per donor were obtained by leukapheresis. For each donor, CD4 naive and CD4 memory were each given three plates, CD8 naive was given two plates, and CD8 memory was given one plate. Different laboratories and diverse techniques were used to prepare libraries and sequence TCR repertoires, to increase sequencing depth and limit assay-specific biases. To estimate repertoire size and how much clonotypes are shared between individuals, the study performed deep sequencing of blood TCR repertoires from about five healthy adults.

Overall study outcomes, separate from this receptor: Naive subsets generally had larger estimated clonotype richness than memory subsets did. About 5% of naive CD4, roughly 3.5% of naive CD8, around 2.3% of memory CD4, and less than 0.45% of memory CD8 clonotypes were shared across several donors. Higher generation probabilities were observed for clonotypes shared by all four sorted-subset donors than for non-shared clonotypes. Pairwise subsampling led to the expectation that sequencing depth would affect the degree of clonotype sharing among donors. Rarefaction of sorted-subset datasets indicated incomplete sequencing despite the large sequencing depth. Only blood was sampled, and tissue TCR repertoires likely differ from those in blood. The genetic and exposure-history diversity represented was limited by the small number of donors.

Reading from cysteine to phenylalanine, the CDR3 counts 15 amino acids. The entry retains the CDR3 DNA only, 45 bases that are in frame from base 1. Trimming takes 0 bases from V and 3 bases from J, and the germline ends sit 13 bases apart. CDR1 is given as SGHNT and CDR2 as YYREEE, both from the germline V gene (reference sequence). CD8 naive samples were CD45RO-negative cells positively selected for CCR7, giving a CD45RA+CCR7+ population that excluded TemRA cells. Healthy HIV-negative adults with no recently reported acute infections or vaccinations were included as donors. All donors were Caucasian adults living in Nashville, Tennessee, USA. Blood was obtained by leukapheresis, after which PBMCs were separated by Ficoll-Histopaque density gradient centrifugation and cryopreserved in liquid nitrogen vapor phase. Purity and quantity of every magnetically sorted T cell population were checked by analytical flow cytometry. Genomic DNA was isolated from each sorted fraction and quantified by UV absorbance on a Nanodrop 2000c.

Using the deep immunoSEQ assay, multiplex PCR amplified TCR CDR3 regions from genomic DNA. Extracted genomic DNA from each cell subset was distributed evenly across all wells of several immunoSEQ 96-well plates, and each plate was treated as a replicate. For sorted subsets, roughly 200 ng of genomic DNA, equivalent to 25,000 to 35,000 T cell genomes, went into each replicate PCR. Purified libraries were quantified with a Qubit 3.0 fluorometer, sized on a Bioanalyzer 2100, and re-quantified with the KAPA Library Quantification kit. Every immunoSEQ 96-well plate was sequenced on a dedicated single-read 150-cycle Illumina NextSeq 550 flow cell. The published analysis was carried out like this. Because only junctional sequences without quality scores were contained in the immunoSEQ output, filtering matching that applied to full-length reads could not be performed. Sequences were annotated with PyIR, a Python wrapper for IgBLAST v1.9, using IMGT germline references to assign V/J genes and CDR3. Reads were filtered out if the reads had weak V/J assignments (E-value above 1e-6), no CDR3, stop codons, out-of-frame junctions, or ambiguous translated residues. V3J clonotypes were defined by identical inferred V gene, J gene, and CDR3 amino acid sequence. Percentage overlap between repertoires was calculated by dividing the number of shared unique clonotypes by the size of the smaller repertoire. Richness of each repertoire was evaluated using RTK rarefaction, the Chao1 estimator, and Recon v2.1 estimates of unobserved clonotypes. For all TCRbeta clonotypes obtained by the gDNA method from four donors, generation probabilities were computed with OLGA. The table was pulled from immuneACCESS by TCRdb, which kept in-frame rearrangements only. Such tables lose some clones; where checked, under half of the loss comes from unresolved V genes, and the rest has no known cause. Clonal size and the V and J genes are those of that table, whereas D and trimming came from the DNA. The sample includes about 590,000 clones, with less than 97% observed a single time. 0.11% of the sample lies in the top ten.

As to this clone: Its binding antigen is unknown. Per-base qualities were not stored, and no clone one base away is much larger.

The sample consisted of naive CD8+ T cells sorted from blood. What the cell subset or site label conveys for this sample: CD45RA+CCR7+. The sequence links TRBV5-4 to TRBJ2-7; no D segment can be confidently identified. The clonotype was recovered from a woman aged 25 to 39 in good health. The CDR3 region: CASSLALPKRYEQYF. The base sequence is TGTGCCAGCAGCTTGGCCCTTCCGAAACGCTACGAGCAGTACTTC.